A selection of T cell receptor beta chains follows, all from one sample in a study of T-cell reconstitution after alpha-beta-depleted transplantation in children. MiXCR was run by TCRdb on the PCR reads, yielding one entry per CDR3 protein. Among around 370,000 distinct CDR3 sequences, about a sixth were seen once, and the ten largest hold roughly 40%. Material: PBMCs, mostly from graft donor cells, obtained 360 days after TCRalphabeta/CD19-depleted stem cell transplant. Receptor source: a male patient between 2 and 15 years old who had a stem cell transplant for acute lymphoblastic leukemia, so the T cells may come from the graft donor. Each CDR3 is given with its conserved first and last residue. A D gene is named only where the DNA matches it firmly. Clone size is stated in some rows and not others, as once, few, many or a class when expanded.

d_gene: -; abundance: -; j_gene: TRBJ2-2; v_gene: TRBV2; CDR3nt: TGTGCCAGCAGTGGGACCTCGCCCACCACCGGGGAGCTGTTTTTT; CDR3aa: CASSGTSPTTGELFF
d_gene: TRBD1; abundance: few; j_gene: TRBJ1-1; v_gene: TRBV18; CDR3nt: TGTGCCAGCTCACTAACAGGGGAGAACACTGAAGCTTTCTTT; CDR3aa: CASSLTGENTEAFF
d_gene: -; abundance: few; j_gene: TRBJ2-7; v_gene: TRBV14; CDR3nt: TGTGCCAGCAGCCACAACACCTACGAGCAGTACTTC; CDR3aa: CASSHNTYEQYF
d_gene: -; abundance: many; j_gene: TRBJ2-3; v_gene: TRBV10-3; CDR3nt: TGTGCCATAGGAGAGACAGCCCCTAGCACAGATACGCAGTATTTT; CDR3aa: CAIGETAPSTDTQYF
d_gene: -; abundance: few; j_gene: TRBJ2-3; v_gene: TRBV7-9; CDR3nt: TGTGCCAGCAGCTTAGAATCGCCCGGGGGAGATACGCAGTATTTT; CDR3aa: CASSLESPGGDTQYF
d_gene: TRBD2; abundance: -; j_gene: TRBJ2-7; v_gene: TRBV29-1; CDR3nt: TGCAGCGCCCGGGGGGGCCCCTACGAGCAGTACTTC; CDR3aa: CSARGGPYEQYF
d_gene: TRBD1; abundance: -; j_gene: TRBJ2-7; v_gene: TRBV20-1; CDR3nt: TGCAGTGCCCACGGGGGACAGGGATCCTACGAGCAGTACTTC; CDR3aa: CSAHGGQGSYEQYF
d_gene: -; abundance: few; j_gene: TRBJ1-3; v_gene: TRBV9; CDR3nt: TGTGCCAGCAGCGTAGAGGGTAGAAACACCATATATTTT; CDR3aa: CASSVEGRNTIYF
d_gene: -; abundance: -; j_gene: TRBJ2-7; v_gene: TRBV28; CDR3nt: TGTGCCAGCAGTCCAAAGACGGCGCGGCAGTACTTC; CDR3aa: CASSPKTARQYF
d_gene: -; abundance: -; j_gene: TRBJ2-1; v_gene: TRBV29-1; CDR3nt: TGCAGCGTTGAAGATCGACTAGGTCTCTATGAGCAGTTCTTC; CDR3aa: CSVEDRLGLYEQFF
d_gene: TRBD1; abundance: many; j_gene: TRBJ1-1; v_gene: TRBV7-3; CDR3nt: TGTGCCAGCAGCTTAAGAACAGGGGATGAAGCTTTCTTT; CDR3aa: CASSLRTGDEAFF
d_gene: -; abundance: few; j_gene: TRBJ1-4; v_gene: TRBV7-9; CDR3nt: TGTGCCAGCAGCTTAGGTCGCTCGGACGGTGAAAAACTGTTTTTT; CDR3aa: CASSLGRSDGEKLFF
d_gene: TRBD2; abundance: many; j_gene: TRBJ2-7; v_gene: TRBV7-9; CDR3nt: TGTGCCAGCAGGTCCTCGGGACTAGAGAACTACGAGCAGTACTTC; CDR3aa: CASRSSGLENYEQYF
d_gene: TRBD2; abundance: -; j_gene: TRBJ2-7; v_gene: TRBV15; CDR3nt: TGTGCCACCAGTAACAGGGGGAAGACTAGCGGGAGAAGTTACGAGCAGTACTTC; CDR3aa: CATSNRGKTSGRSYEQYF
d_gene: TRBD1; abundance: few; j_gene: TRBJ2-1; v_gene: TRBV4-3; CDR3nt: TGCGCCAGCAGCCAAGCAGACAGGGGCTACAATGAGCAGTTCTTC; CDR3aa: CASSQADRGYNEQFF
d_gene: TRBD2; abundance: few; j_gene: TRBJ2-2; v_gene: TRBV4-1; CDR3nt: TGCGCCAGCAGCCAAGCTAGCGGGAGGGCGAACACCGGGGAGCTGTTTTTT; CDR3aa: CASSQASGRANTGELFF
d_gene: TRBD1; abundance: -; j_gene: TRBJ2-1; v_gene: TRBV12-3/TRBV12-4; CDR3nt: TGTGCCAGCAGCCCGACAGGGAATGAGCAGTTCTTC; CDR3aa: CASSPTGNEQFF
d_gene: -; abundance: many; j_gene: TRBJ2-7; v_gene: TRBV3-1; CDR3nt: TGTGCCAGCAGCCAAAACACCTACGAGCAGTACTTC; CDR3aa: CASSQNTYEQYF
d_gene: TRBD1; abundance: many; j_gene: TRBJ2-7; v_gene: TRBV4-2; CDR3nt: TGTGCCAGCGGGACCGGGACAGGGGGCTCCTACGAGCAGTACTTC; CDR3aa: CASGTGTGGSYEQYF
d_gene: -; abundance: few; j_gene: TRBJ2-7; v_gene: TRBV20-1; CDR3nt: TGCAGTGCTATAGGGTCGGGACTGAGCTCCTACGAGCAGTACTTC; CDR3aa: CSAIGSGLSSYEQYF
d_gene: -; abundance: many; j_gene: TRBJ2-3; v_gene: TRBV4-2; CDR3nt: TGTGCCAGCAGCCAAGTATCGGCAGATACGCAGTATTTT; CDR3aa: CASSQVSADTQYF
d_gene: TRBD2; abundance: many; j_gene: TRBJ2-1; v_gene: TRBV4-1; CDR3nt: TGCGCCAGCAGCCAAGGTGTGGCTAGCGGGGGAGCGAATGAGCAGTTCTTC; CDR3aa: CASSQGVASGGANEQFF
d_gene: -; abundance: -; j_gene: TRBJ2-3; v_gene: TRBV11-2; CDR3nt: TGTGCCAGCAGCTTATTCGGACGGGAGAGAGGCACAGATACGCAGTATTTT; CDR3aa: CASSLFGRERGTDTQYF
d_gene: TRBD1; abundance: -; j_gene: TRBJ1-3; v_gene: TRBV6-1; CDR3nt: TGTGCCAGCACCTTACAATGGGACAGGGGAGTTTTAAACACCATATATTTT; CDR3aa: CASTLQWDRGVLNTIYF
d_gene: TRBD2; abundance: -; j_gene: TRBJ2-1; v_gene: TRBV2; CDR3nt: TGTGCCAGCAGTGAACCCCGTCTAGCGGGAGACAATGAGCAGTTCTTC; CDR3aa: CASSEPRLAGDNEQFF
d_gene: -; abundance: few; j_gene: TRBJ1-1; v_gene: TRBV10-3; CDR3nt: TGTGCCATCAGGGGGCCCTTGGAGACTGAAGCTTTCTTT; CDR3aa: CAIRGPLETEAFF
d_gene: -; abundance: few; j_gene: TRBJ1-3; v_gene: TRBV21-1; CDR3nt: TGTGCCAGCAGCAATAAGGACTGGAGAGGAAACACCATATATTTT; CDR3aa: CASSNKDWRGNTIYF
d_gene: TRBD2; abundance: many; j_gene: TRBJ2-1; v_gene: TRBV5-1; CDR3nt: TGCGCCAGTCGACCACTAGCGGGAACTTTCAATGAGCAGTTCTTC; CDR3aa: CASRPLAGTFNEQFF
d_gene: -; abundance: few; j_gene: TRBJ2-7; v_gene: TRBV6-1; CDR3nt: TGTGCCAGCAGTCGAAGGGGTGGGCCTTCTTACGAGCAGTACTTC; CDR3aa: CASSRRGGPSYEQYF
d_gene: TRBD2; abundance: -; j_gene: TRBJ2-3; v_gene: TRBV20-1; CDR3nt: TGCAGTGCGGCGTCCTTCGAGCGGGACACAGATACGCAGTATTTT; CDR3aa: CSAASFERDTDTQYF
d_gene: -; abundance: many; j_gene: TRBJ1-6; v_gene: TRBV12-3/TRBV12-4; CDR3nt: TGTGCCAGCAGTTTATCCTCTTCACCCCTCCACTTT; CDR3aa: CASSLSSSPLHF
d_gene: -; abundance: -; j_gene: TRBJ2-3; v_gene: TRBV20-1; CDR3nt: TGCAGTGCTAGAGTGCTAGGCACAGATACGCAGTATTTT; CDR3aa: CSARVLGTDTQYF
d_gene: -; abundance: -; j_gene: TRBJ2-3; v_gene: TRBV20-1; CDR3nt: TGCAGTGCTAGTATGGTGGGAGATACGCAGTATTTT; CDR3aa: CSASMVGDTQYF
d_gene: -; abundance: many; j_gene: TRBJ2-6; v_gene: TRBV6-5; CDR3nt: TGTGCCAGCAGTTATAGGGTACGAGGTTCTGGGGCCAACGTCCTGACTTTC; CDR3aa: CASSYRVRGSGANVLTF
d_gene: -; abundance: many; j_gene: TRBJ2-1; v_gene: TRBV6-2/TRBV6-3; CDR3nt: TGTGCCAGCAGCATACCGGAGGGAGCGTTATACAATGAGCAGTTCTTC; CDR3aa: CASSIPEGALYNEQFF
d_gene: TRBD2; abundance: -; j_gene: TRBJ2-5; v_gene: TRBV9; CDR3nt: TGTGCCAGCAGCGCCTACGGGGGGGGCGAGACCCAGTACTTC; CDR3aa: CASSAYGGGETQYF
d_gene: TRBD2; abundance: many; j_gene: TRBJ2-3; v_gene: TRBV5-1; CDR3nt: TGCGCCAGCAGCTTAGCGGGAGTAAGCACAGATACGCAGTATTTT; CDR3aa: CASSLAGVSTDTQYF
d_gene: TRBD1; abundance: -; j_gene: TRBJ1-5; v_gene: TRBV6-2/TRBV6-3; CDR3nt: TGTGCCAGCAGTTGGGTGGGCCCGGGCAGGGGGCATCAGCCCCAGCATTTT; CDR3aa: CASSWVGPGRGHQPQHF
d_gene: TRBD2; abundance: few; j_gene: TRBJ2-1; v_gene: TRBV11-2; CDR3nt: TGTGCCAGCAGCTTCCCTAACAAGCGGGGGATTCTCCCCAGCTCCTACAATGAGCAGTTCTTC; CDR3aa: CASSFPNKRGILPSSYNEQFF
d_gene: -; abundance: -; j_gene: TRBJ2-5; v_gene: TRBV20-1; CDR3nt: TGCAGTGCTAGAGCCGCGTTCCTTCAAGAGACCCAGTACTTC; CDR3aa: CSARAAFLQETQYF
d_gene: -; abundance: -; j_gene: TRBJ2-3; v_gene: TRBV9; CDR3nt: TGTGCCAGCAGCCCCGGGACTTCTACTAGCACAGATACGCAGTATTTT; CDR3aa: CASSPGTSTSTDTQYF
d_gene: -; abundance: few; j_gene: TRBJ2-5; v_gene: TRBV20-1; CDR3nt: TGCAGTGCCTGGGGGGAGCGGGAGACCCAGTACTTC; CDR3aa: CSAWGERETQYF
d_gene: -; abundance: few; j_gene: TRBJ2-3; v_gene: TRBV7-2; CDR3nt: TGTGCCAGCAGCTCCGGGGACCCCTGGGCAGATACGCAGTATTTT; CDR3aa: CASSSGDPWADTQYF
d_gene: -; abundance: few; j_gene: TRBJ1-3; v_gene: TRBV7-6; CDR3nt: TGTGCCAGCAGCTTACGGGGGGCTGGAAACACCATATATTTT; CDR3aa: CASSLRGAGNTIYF
d_gene: TRBD2; abundance: -; j_gene: TRBJ2-2; v_gene: TRBV5-1; CDR3nt: TGCGCCAGCAGCTTACCTCGCAGGGCTAGCGGGAGGGATCCGAACACCGGGGAGCTGTTTTTT; CDR3aa: CASSLPRRASGRDPNTGELFF
d_gene: TRBD2; abundance: -; j_gene: TRBJ2-7; v_gene: TRBV20-1; CDR3nt: TGCAGTGCTAGAAATGACCTAGCGGGTCTAGAGCAGTACTTC; CDR3aa: CSARNDLAGLEQYF
d_gene: TRBD1; abundance: few; j_gene: TRBJ1-1; v_gene: TRBV27; CDR3nt: TGTGCCAGCAGTTTATTAGCAGGGGGCGGACTAGAAGCTTTCTTT; CDR3aa: CASSLLAGGGLEAFF
d_gene: -; abundance: few; j_gene: TRBJ2-5; v_gene: TRBV5-1; CDR3nt: TGCGCCAGCAGTTCTTCCGGGACCAAAGAGACCCAGTACTTC; CDR3aa: CASSSSGTKETQYF
d_gene: -; abundance: -; j_gene: TRBJ2-6; v_gene: TRBV20-1; CDR3nt: TGCAGTGCCCTGAGACCTGGGGCCAACGTCCTGACTTTC; CDR3aa: CSALRPGANVLTF
d_gene: -; abundance: few; j_gene: TRBJ2-7; v_gene: TRBV15; CDR3nt: TGTGCCACCAGCAGACCAGGGTACGAGCAGTACTTC; CDR3aa: CATSRPGYEQYF
d_gene: -; abundance: -; j_gene: TRBJ2-5; v_gene: TRBV3-1; CDR3nt: TGTGCCAGCAGCCATTATCCTCTGGGGTCCCAAGAGACCCAGTACTTC; CDR3aa: CASSHYPLGSQETQYF
d_gene: -; abundance: few; j_gene: TRBJ2-7; v_gene: TRBV12-3/TRBV12-4; CDR3nt: TGTGCCAGCAGTTCGGCCCGCCAGGTAGGCGTCTACGAGCAGTACTTC; CDR3aa: CASSSARQVGVYEQYF